This T cell receptor (beta chain) was recorded in a study of shared clonotypes between healthy human individuals. Division of CD4+ cells produced a CD45RA+ naive subset and a CD45RA-negative memory subset. Authors' processing steps: Junction-only sequences produced by ImmunoSEQ had no quality scores, so filtering differed. TCRdb's copy holds only in-frame clones and misses some; the assay was immunoSEQ multiplex PCR. The V and J calls and clone size are taken from that table; D and trimming were inferred from the DNA. The sample has a few million clones, approximately 90% seen once. Per the germline V gene, CDR1 is SNHLY and CDR2 is FYNNEI. Trimming removed 4 bases from V and 1 base from J; junction bases left unmatched: 3. The CDR3 totals 15 residues. About this clone: What it binds is not known.

Study findings and constraints: Generation probabilities were higher for clonotypes shared across all four sorted-subset donors than for unshared ones.

The gene calls are TRBV2 and TRBJ2-1, with 8 bases that match TRBD1. The TCR sequence derives from a young man in good health. The sequencing sample was made of naive CD4+ T cells sorted from blood. Subset here: CD45RA+ positively selected. CDR3 sequence: CASSATGVSYNEQFF. The CDR3, as DNA: TGTGCCAGCAGTGCGACAGGGGTGTCCTACAATGAGCAGTTCTTC. Full variable domain (outside the CDR3, taken from reference TRBV2 and TRBJ2-1): EPEVTQTPSHQVTQMGQEVILRCVPISNHLYFYWYRQILGQKVEFLVSFYNNEISEKSEIFDDQFSVERPDGSNFTLKIRSTKLEDSAMYFCASSATGVSYNEQFFGPGTRLTVL.